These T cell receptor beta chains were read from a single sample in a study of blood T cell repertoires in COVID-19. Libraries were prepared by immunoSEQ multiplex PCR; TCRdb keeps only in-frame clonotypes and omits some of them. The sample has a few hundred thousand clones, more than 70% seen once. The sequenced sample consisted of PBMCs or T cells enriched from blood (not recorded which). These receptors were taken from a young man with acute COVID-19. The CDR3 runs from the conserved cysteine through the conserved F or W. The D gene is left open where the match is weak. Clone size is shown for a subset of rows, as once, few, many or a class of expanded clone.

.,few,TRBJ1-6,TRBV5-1,TGCGCCAGCAGCTTGGGCCTAAATAATTCACCCCTCCACTTT,CASSLGLNNSPLHF
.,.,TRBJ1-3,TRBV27,TGTGCCAGCAGGCTTTGCGTCTACTCTGGAAACACCATATATTTT,CASRLCVYSGNTIYF
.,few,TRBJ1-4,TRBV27,TGTGCCAGCACCGACAAGGGGGATAATGAAAAACTGTTTTTT,CASTDKGDNEKLFF
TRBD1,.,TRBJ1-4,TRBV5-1,TGCGCCAGCCGACGACAGGGGTCACCTAATGAAAAACTGTTTTTT,CASRRQGSPNEKLFF
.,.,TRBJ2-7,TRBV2,TGTGCCAGCACTCGGACACCGTCCTACGAGCAGTACTTC,CASTRTPSYEQYF
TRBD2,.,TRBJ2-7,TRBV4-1,TGCGCCTCCGGGGGGATTGGGGAGCAGTACTTC,CASGGIGEQYF
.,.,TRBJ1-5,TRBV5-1,TGCGCCAGCAGCATTGAACCGGGAGGGGATCAGCCCCAGCATTTT,CASSIEPGGDQPQHF
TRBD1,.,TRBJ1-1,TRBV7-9,TGTGCCAGCAGCTCTGGGGACAGCCTCTTCGAAGCTTTCTTT,CASSSGDSLFEAFF
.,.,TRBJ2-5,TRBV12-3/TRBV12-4,TGTGCCAGCAGTTTTAGCGGAGAGACCCAGTACTTC,CASSFSGETQYF
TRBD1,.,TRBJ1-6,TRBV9,TGTGCCAGCAGCGGGACCGGGACAGGGCCCAGCTCCTATAATTCACCCCTCCACTTT,CASSGTGTGPSSYNSPLHF
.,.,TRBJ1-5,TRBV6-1,TGTGCCAGCAGTGAAGGTAACAGAGATCAGCCCCAGCATTTT,CASSEGNRDQPQHF
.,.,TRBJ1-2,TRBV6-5,TGTGCCAGCACGGGAAGGATTGGCGGCTACACCTTC,CASTGRIGGYTF
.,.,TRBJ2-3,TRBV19,TGTGCCAGTGGCGGGACGAGCACAGATACGCAGTATTTT,CASGGTSTDTQYF
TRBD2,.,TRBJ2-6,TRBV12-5,TGTGCTAGTGGCCGGTCCTCGGGGGGCTCTGGGGCCAACGTCCTGACTTTC,CASGRSSGGSGANVLTF
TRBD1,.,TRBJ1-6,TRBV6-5,TGTGCCAGCAGCACCGGGACAGGGAGCTCACCCCTCCACTTT,CASSTGTGSSPLHF
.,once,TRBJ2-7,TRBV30,TGTGCCTGGAGTCAGGGCGAGCAGTACTTC,CAWSQGEQYF
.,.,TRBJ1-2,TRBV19,TGTGCCAGTTTCGACGGGACACCGCGTTCGGATGGCTACACCTTC,CASFDGTPRSDGYTF
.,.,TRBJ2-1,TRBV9,TGTGCCAGCAGCGTCCTAGCGTATTCCTACAATGAGCAGTTCTTC,CASSVLAYSYNEQFF
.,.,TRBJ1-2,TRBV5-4,TGTGCCAGCAGTCACTCGGGGGGGCAAATGAGTGGCTACACCTTC,CASSHSGGQMSGYTF
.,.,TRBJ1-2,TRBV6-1,TGTGCCAGCAGTGAAGCTGGGGGCGTTAACTATGGCTACACCTTC,CASSEAGGVNYGYTF
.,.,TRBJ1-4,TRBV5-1,TGCGCCAGCAGCTTAGGAGGGACTAATGAAAAACTGTTTTTT,CASSLGGTNEKLFF
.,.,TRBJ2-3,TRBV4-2,TGTGCCAGCAGCCAAGAAGAGGGGGAGATCACAGATACGCAGTATTTT,CASSQEEGEITDTQYF
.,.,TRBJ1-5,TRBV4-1,TGCGCCAGCAGCCAGCCGTCACTTAGAGGCAATCAGCCCCAGCATTTT,CASSQPSLRGNQPQHF
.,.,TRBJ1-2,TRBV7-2,TGTGCCAGCAGCTTTCGGCGGCCAGACTACACCTTC,CASSFRRPDYTF
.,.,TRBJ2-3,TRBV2,TGTGCCAGGGGCGTCGCAGATACGCAGTATTTT,CARGVADTQYF
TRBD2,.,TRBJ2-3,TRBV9,TGTGCCAGCAGCGTAGCTAGTAGCGGGGGGGCCAGAACAGATACGCAGTATTTT,CASSVASSGGARTDTQYF
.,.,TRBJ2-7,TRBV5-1,TGCGCCAGCAGCTACGGTCTCGAGCAGTACTTC,CASSYGLEQYF
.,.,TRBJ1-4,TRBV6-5,TGTGCCAGCAGCAGGCCGGGGATTAATGAAAAACTGTTTTTT,CASSRPGINEKLFF
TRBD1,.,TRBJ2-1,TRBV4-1,TGCGCCAGCAGCGCGGGACAGGGTAGGGGTGGGAATGAGCAGTTCTTC,CASSAGQGRGGNEQFF
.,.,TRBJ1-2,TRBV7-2,TGTGCCAGCAGCCCTAGGACACTGGGGGGCTATGGCTACACCTTC,CASSPRTLGGYGYTF
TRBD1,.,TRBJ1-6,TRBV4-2,TGTGCCAGCAGCCGATCGGGACAGGGAGGTGGCAATTCACCCCTCCACTTT,CASSRSGQGGGNSPLHF
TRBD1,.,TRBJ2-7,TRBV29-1,TGCAGCGTGGGACAGGATACCTACGAGCAGTACTTC,CSVGQDTYEQYF
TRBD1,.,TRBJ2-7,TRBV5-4,TGTGCCAGCAGCCCAGGACAGGTCCCCCACGAGCAGTACTTC,CASSPGQVPHEQYF
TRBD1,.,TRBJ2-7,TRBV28,TGTGCCAGCAGTCCCACGACAGGGACGCTCTACGAGCAGTACTTC,CASSPTTGTLYEQYF
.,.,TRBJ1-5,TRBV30,TGTGCCTGGAGTGTACCTGGTCAGAGGGCCCAGCCCCAGCATTTT,CAWSVPGQRAQPQHF
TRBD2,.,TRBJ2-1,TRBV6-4,TGTGCCAGCAGTGACAGCGGGGGGAGGGATGAGCAGTTCTTC,CASSDSGGRDEQFF
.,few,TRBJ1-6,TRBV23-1,TGCGCCAGCAGTCAAGAAACGACAGAGAATTCACCCCTCCACTTT,CASSQETTENSPLHF
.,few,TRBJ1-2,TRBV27,TGTGCCAGCAGCCGAACAGGTACCTATGGCTACACCTTC,CASSRTGTYGYTF
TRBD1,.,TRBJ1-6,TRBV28,TGTGCCAGCATGGGAGGACAGGGGACACCCCTCCACTTT,CASMGGQGTPLHF
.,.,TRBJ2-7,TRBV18,TGTGCCAGCTCACCCTCTCCCCTGGCCGAGCAGTACTTC,CASSPSPLAEQYF
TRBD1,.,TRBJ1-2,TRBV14,TGTGCCAGCAGCCAAGACAGGGGGGCGAGTGGCTACACCTTC,CASSQDRGASGYTF